Below, one TCR beta chain is given with its context. Its specificity is not known. The data originate from a study of neurological immune-mediated disorders. The ends lost 5 bases at V and 5 bases at J; junction bases unmatched: 8. The CDR3 totals 15 residues. CDR1 is SGHVS, CDR2 FQNEAQ, per germline. General observations from the study: Multiple sclerosis was found to have the least TCR clonal expansion, below healthy controls, and HTLV-1-associated myelopathy the most. Across subjects, no CDR3 amino acid sequence appeared in expanded clones of more than one subject, a finding that suggested private repertoires in all groups.

5'RACE employing 10-nucleotide random UMIs yielded the cDNA. TCRdb analysed the 5' RACE reads with MiXCR anew, one entry per CDR3 protein. Seen here are roughly 38,000 distinct CDR3 sequences, under 7.5% observed once, and the top ten hold roughly 4.4%. The clonotype originates from a woman between 40 and 50 years old in good health. The chain uses TRBV7-8 and TRBJ2-3, with TRBD1 matching over 9 bases. The source material was PBMCs. The CDR3 sequence is CASSHWTGDVDTQYF. The CDR3 nucleotides read TGTGCCAGCAGCCACTGGACAGGGGACGTAGATACGCAGTATTTT.